Given below is one TCR beta chain in context. The data derive from a study of T cell changes during pregnancy in multiple sclerosis. Trimming shortened V by 0 bases and J by 5 bases, and 22 bases separated the two germline ends. The germline gives CDR1 SGHDN, CDR2 FVKESK. The CDR3 consists of 18 residues. Here immunoSEQ multiplex PCR was the method, and the copy in TCRdb shows in-frame clones only, minus some. This table has around 30,000 clones, over 85% appearing once. The sequence was collected from a female donor with multiple sclerosis, enrolled in a pregnancy study. V is TRBV14 and J is TRBJ2-5; TRBD1 is a possible D gene (6 bases). The source material was CD8+ T cells from peripheral blood mononuclear cells, sampled before pregnancy. The CDR3 is CASSQDHQGRPGRETQYF. Here the CDR3 DNA reads TGTGCCAGCAGCCAAGATCACCAGGGGCGGCCCGGGCGGGAGACCCAGTACTTC.